This TCR beta chain was identified during a study of T cells in Graves' hyperthyroidism and ophthalmopathy. This clonotype was found many times. TCR beta CDR3 region amplification was performed from RNA transcripts. HTBI primers were used for first-round RT-PCR of the TCR CDR3. MiXCR was run by TCRdb on the multiplex PCR reads, yielding one entry per CDR3 protein. The data show some 490,000 distinct CDR3 sequences, with 15% to 20% seen just once and over 25% held by the top ten. Per the germline V gene, CDR1 is DFQATT and CDR2 is SNEGSKA (reference sequence). The CDR3 spans 15 residues. The V segment lost 6 bases and the J segment 6 bases; nucleotides outside the gene matches: 16. Orbital computed tomography and thyroid ultrasound, together with serum TRAb and thyroxine and clinical symptoms, were used for diagnoses.

The sequencing input was blood. The chain joins TRBV20-1 to TRBJ2-7, with 8 nucleotides matching TRBD2. This TCR derives from a woman in her twenties or thirties with Graves' ophthalmopathy. CDR3 nucleotide sequence: TGCAGTGCAACTTACCTCGGGAGGGACACTCCCGAGCAGTACTTC. Its translation: CSATYLGRDTPEQYF.